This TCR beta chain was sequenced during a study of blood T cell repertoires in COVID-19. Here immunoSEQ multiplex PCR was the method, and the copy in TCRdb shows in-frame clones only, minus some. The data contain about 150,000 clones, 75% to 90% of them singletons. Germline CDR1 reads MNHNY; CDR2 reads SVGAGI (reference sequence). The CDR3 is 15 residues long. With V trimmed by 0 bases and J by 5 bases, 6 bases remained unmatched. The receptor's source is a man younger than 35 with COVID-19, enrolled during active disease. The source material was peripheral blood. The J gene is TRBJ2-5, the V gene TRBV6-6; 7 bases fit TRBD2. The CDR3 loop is CASSYSRGSKETQYF. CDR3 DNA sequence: TGTGCCAGCAGTTACTCGCGGGGGAGCAAGGAGACCCAGTACTTC.